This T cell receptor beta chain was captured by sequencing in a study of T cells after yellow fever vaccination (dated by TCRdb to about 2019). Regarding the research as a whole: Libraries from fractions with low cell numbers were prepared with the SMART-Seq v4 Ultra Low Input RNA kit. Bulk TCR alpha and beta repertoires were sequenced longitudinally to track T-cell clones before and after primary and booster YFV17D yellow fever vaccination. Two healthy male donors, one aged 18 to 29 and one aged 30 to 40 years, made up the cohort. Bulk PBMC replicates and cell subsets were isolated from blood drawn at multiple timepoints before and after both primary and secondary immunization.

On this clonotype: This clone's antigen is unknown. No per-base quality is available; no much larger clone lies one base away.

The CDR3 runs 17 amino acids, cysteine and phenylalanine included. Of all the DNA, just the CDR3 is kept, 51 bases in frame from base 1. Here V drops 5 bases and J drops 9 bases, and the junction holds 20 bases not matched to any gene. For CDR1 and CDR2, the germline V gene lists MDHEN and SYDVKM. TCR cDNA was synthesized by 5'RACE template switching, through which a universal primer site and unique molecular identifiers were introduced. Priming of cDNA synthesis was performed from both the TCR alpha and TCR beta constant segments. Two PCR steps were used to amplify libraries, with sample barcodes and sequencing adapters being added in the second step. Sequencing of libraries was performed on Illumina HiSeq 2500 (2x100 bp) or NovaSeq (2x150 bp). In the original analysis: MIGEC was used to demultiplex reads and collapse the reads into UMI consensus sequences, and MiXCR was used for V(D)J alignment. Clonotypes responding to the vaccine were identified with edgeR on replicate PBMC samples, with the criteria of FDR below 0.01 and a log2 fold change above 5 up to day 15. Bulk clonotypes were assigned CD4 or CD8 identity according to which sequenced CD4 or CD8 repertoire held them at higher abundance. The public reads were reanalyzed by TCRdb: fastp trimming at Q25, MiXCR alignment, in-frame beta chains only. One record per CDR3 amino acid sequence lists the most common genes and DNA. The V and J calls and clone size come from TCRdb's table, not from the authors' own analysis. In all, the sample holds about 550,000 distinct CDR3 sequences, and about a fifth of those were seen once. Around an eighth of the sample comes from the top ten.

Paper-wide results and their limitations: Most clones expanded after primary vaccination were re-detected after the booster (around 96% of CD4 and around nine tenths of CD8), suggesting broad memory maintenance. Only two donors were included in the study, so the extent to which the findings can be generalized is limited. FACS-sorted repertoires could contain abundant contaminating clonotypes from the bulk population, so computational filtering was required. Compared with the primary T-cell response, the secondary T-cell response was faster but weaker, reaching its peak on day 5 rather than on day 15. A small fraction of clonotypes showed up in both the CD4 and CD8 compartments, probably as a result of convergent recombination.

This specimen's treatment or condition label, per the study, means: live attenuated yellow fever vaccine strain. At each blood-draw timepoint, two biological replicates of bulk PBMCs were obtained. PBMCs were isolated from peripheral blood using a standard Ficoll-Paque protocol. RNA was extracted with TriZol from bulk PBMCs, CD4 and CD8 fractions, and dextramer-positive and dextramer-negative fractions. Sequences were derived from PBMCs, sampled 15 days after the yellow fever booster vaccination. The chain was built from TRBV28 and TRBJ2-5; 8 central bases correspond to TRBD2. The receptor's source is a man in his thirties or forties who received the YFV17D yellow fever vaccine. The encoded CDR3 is CASSALGSREGPPPQYF. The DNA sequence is TGTGCCAGCAGTGCCTTGGGGTCTCGGGAGGGCCCCCCTCCCCAGTACTTC.